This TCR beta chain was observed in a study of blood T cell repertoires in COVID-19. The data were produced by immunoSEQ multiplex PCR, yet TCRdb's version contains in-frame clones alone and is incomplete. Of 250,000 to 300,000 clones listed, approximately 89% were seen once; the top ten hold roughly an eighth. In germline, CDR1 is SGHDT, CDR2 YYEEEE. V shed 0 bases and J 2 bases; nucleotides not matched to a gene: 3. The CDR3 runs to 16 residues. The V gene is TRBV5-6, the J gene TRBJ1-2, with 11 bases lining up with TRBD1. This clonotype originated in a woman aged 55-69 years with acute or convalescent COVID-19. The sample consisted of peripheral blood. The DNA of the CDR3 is TGTGCCAGCAGCTTGGATGGGGACAGGGGGAACTATGGCTACACCTTC. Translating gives CASSLDGDRGNYGYTF.